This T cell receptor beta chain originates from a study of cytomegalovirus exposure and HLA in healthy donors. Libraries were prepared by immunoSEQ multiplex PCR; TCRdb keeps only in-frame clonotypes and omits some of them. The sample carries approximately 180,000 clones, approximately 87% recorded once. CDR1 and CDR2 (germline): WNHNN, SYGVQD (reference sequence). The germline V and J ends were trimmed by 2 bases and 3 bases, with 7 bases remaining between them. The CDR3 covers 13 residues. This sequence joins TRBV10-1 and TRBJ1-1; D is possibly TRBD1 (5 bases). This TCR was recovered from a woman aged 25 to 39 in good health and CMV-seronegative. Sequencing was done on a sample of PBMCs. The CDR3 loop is CASSEGQDTEAFF. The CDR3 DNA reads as TGCGCCAGCAGTGAGGGACAAGACACTGAAGCTTTCTTT.